This entry concerns a single T cell receptor beta chain. Its antigen remains unidentified. TCRdb used MiXCR to reprocess the RT-PCR reads, holding one entry per CDR3 protein. The profile shows 610,000 or so distinct CDR3 sequences, 14% of them singletons. The V segment lost 7 bases and the J segment 1 base; nucleotides outside the gene matches: 6. The V gene's germline CDR1 is LNHDA and CDR2 SQIVND (reference sequence). The length of the CDR3 is 14 residues. This specimen comes from a study of response to subunit inactivated influenza vaccine. Study conclusions and caveats: Seasonal influenza vaccination, on each occasion, was suggested by the authors to recruit few new T cells.

This TCR was sampled from a man in his fifties or sixties who received an inactivated influenza vaccine. The chain employs TRBV19 and TRBJ2-7, with TRBD1 identical over 8 bases. The material was PBMCs from blood, obtained 11 to 12 days after vaccination. This chain's CDR3 is CASKMTGASYEQYF. CDR3 coding DNA: TGTGCCAGTAAAATGACAGGGGCTTCCTACGAGCAGTACTTC.